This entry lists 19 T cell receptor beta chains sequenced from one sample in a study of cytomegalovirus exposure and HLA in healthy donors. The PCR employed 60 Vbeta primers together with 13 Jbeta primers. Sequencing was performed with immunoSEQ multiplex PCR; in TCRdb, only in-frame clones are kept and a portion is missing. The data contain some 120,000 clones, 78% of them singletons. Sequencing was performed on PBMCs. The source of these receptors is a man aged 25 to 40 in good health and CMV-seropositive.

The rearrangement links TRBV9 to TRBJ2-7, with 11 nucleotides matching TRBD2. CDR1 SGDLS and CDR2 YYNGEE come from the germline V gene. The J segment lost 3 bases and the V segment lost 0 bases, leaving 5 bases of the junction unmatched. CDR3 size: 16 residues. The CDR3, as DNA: TGTGCCAGCAGCGTAGGGCTCGGGACTAGCGGCTACGAGCAGTACTTC. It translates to CASSVGLGTSGYEQYF.

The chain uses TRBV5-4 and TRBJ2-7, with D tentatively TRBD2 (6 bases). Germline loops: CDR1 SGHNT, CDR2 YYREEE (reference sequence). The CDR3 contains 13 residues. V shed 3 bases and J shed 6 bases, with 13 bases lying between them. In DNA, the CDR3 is TGTGCCAGCAGCTCCGCCGGGGGACGCGAGCAGTACTTC. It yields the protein CASSSAGGREQYF.

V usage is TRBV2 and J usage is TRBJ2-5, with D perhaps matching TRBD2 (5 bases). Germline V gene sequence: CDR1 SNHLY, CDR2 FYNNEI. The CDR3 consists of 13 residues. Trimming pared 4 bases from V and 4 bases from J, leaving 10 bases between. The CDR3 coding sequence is TGTGCCAGCAGTGTAGGTCGGGGAGAGACCCAGTACTTC. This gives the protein CASSVGRGETQYF. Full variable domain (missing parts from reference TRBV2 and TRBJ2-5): EPEVTQTPSHQVTQMGQEVILRCVPISNHLYFYWYRQILGQKVEFLVSFYNNEISEKSEIFDDQFSVERPDGSNFTLKIRSTKLEDSAMYFCASSVGRGETQYFGPGTRLLVL.

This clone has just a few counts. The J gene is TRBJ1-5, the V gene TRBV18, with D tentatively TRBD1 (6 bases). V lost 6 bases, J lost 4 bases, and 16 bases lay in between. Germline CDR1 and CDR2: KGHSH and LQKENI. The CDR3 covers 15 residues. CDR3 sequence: CASSPTGLGNQPQHF. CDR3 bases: TGTGCCAGCTCCCCAACAGGGTTGGGGAATCAGCCCCAGCATTTT.

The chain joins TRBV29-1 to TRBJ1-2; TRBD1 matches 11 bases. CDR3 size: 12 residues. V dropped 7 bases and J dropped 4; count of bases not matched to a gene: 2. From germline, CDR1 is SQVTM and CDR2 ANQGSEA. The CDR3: CSAGTGGYGYTF. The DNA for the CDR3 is TGCAGCGCAGGGACAGGGGGCTATGGCTACACCTTC.

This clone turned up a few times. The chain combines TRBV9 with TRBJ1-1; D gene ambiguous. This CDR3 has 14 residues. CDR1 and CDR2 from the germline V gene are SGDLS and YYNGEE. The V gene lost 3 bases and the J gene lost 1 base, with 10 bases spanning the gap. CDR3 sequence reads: CASSASGGNTEAFF. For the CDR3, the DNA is TGTGCCAGCAGCGCGAGCGGAGGGAACACTGAAGCTTTCTTT.

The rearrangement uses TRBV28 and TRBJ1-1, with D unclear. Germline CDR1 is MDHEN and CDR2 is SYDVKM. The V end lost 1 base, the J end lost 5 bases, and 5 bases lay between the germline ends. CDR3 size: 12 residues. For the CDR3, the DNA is TGTGCCAGCAGTTTATTCCTGACTGAAGCTTTCTTT. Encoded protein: CASSLFLTEAFF.

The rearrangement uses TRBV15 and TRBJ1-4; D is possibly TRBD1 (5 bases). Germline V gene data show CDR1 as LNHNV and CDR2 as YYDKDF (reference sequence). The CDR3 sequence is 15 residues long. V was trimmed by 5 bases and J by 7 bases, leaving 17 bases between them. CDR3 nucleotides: TGTGCCACCAGCGACCGGGGGTTTGGGGGTGAAAAACTGTTTTTT. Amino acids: CATSDRGFGGEKLFF.

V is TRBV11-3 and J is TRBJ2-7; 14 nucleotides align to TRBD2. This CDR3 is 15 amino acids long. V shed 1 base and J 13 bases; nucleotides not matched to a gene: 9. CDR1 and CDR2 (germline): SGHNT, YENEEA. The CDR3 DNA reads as TGTGCCAGCAGCTTAGCCGGGACTAGCGGGAGCCCAACATACTTC. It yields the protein CASSLAGTSGSPTYF.

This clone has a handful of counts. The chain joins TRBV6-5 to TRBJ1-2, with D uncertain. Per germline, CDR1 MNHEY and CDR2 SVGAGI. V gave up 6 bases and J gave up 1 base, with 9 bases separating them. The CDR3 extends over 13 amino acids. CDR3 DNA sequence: TGTGCCAGCAGCTCCGGGAATAACTATGGCTACACCTTC. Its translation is CASSSGNNYGYTF.

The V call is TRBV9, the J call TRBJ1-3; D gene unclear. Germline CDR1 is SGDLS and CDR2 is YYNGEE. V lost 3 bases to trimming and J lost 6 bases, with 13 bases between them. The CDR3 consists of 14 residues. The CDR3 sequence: CASSDPSGTNTIYF. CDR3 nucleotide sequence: TGTGCCAGCAGCGACCCGAGTGGTACAAACACCATATATTTT.

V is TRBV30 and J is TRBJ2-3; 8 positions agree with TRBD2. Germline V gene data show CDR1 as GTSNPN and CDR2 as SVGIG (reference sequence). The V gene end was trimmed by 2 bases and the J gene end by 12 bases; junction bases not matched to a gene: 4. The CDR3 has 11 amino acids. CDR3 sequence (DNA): TGTGCCTGGAGTTCAAGCGGGAGACAGTATTTT. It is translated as CAWSSSGRQYF.

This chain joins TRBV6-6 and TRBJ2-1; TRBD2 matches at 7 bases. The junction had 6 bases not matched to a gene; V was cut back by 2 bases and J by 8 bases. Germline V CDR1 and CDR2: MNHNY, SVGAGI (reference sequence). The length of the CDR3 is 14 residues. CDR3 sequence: CASSYAGVADEQFF. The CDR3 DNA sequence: TGTGCCAGCAGTTACGCGGGAGTTGCCGATGAGCAGTTCTTC.

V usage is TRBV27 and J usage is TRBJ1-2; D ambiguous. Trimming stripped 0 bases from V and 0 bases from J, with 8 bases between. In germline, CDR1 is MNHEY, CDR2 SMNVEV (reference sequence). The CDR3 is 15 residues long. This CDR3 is CASSLSLGANYGYTF. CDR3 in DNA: TGTGCCAGCAGTTTATCCCTCGGGGCTAACTATGGCTACACCTTC.

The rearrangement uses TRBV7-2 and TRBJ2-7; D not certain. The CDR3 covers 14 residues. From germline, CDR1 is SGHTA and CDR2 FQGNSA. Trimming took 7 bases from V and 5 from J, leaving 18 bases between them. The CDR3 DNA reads TGTGCCAGCAACCCGAATACGGCGGTCCACGAGCAGTACTTC. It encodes CASNPNTAVHEQYF.

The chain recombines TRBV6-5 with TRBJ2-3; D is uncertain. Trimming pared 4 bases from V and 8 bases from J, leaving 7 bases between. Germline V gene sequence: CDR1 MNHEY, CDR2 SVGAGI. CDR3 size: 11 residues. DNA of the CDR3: TGTGCCAGCAGTTCCGGCGGTACGCAGTATTTT. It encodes CASSSGGTQYF.

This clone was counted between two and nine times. Here the CDR3 reads CASTPGGDPDTQYF. For the CDR3, the DNA is TGTGCCAGCACCCCCGGAGGGGATCCAGATACGCAGTATTTT. The chain employs TRBV28 and TRBJ2-3, with D possibly being TRBD2 (6 bases). The germline CDR1 and CDR2 sequences are MDHEN and SYDVKM. Trimming took off 7 bases at V and 4 bases at J, with 15 bases between the two ends. This CDR3 spans 14 amino acids. Full variable domain (missing parts from reference TRBV28 and TRBJ2-3): DVKVTQSSRYLVKRTGEKVFLECVQDMDHENMFWYRQDPGLGLRLIYFSYDVKMKEKGDIPEGYSVSREKKERFSLILESASTNQTSMYLCASTPGGDPDTQYFGPGTRLTVL.

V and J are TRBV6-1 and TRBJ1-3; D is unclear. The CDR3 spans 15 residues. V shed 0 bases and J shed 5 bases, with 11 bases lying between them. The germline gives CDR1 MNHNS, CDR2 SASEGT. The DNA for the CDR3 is TGTGCCAGCAGTGAAGCGACACAGTATAGAAACACCATATATTTT. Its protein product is CASSEATQYRNTIYF.

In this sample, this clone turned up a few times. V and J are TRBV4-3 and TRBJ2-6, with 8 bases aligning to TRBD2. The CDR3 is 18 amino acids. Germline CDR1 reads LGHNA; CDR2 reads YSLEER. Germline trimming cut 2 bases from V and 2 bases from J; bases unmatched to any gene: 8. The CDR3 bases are TGCGCCAGCAGCCAACGCCACGGGGGGGCAGCTGGGGCCAACGTCCTGACTTTC. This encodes CASSQRHGGAAGANVLTF.